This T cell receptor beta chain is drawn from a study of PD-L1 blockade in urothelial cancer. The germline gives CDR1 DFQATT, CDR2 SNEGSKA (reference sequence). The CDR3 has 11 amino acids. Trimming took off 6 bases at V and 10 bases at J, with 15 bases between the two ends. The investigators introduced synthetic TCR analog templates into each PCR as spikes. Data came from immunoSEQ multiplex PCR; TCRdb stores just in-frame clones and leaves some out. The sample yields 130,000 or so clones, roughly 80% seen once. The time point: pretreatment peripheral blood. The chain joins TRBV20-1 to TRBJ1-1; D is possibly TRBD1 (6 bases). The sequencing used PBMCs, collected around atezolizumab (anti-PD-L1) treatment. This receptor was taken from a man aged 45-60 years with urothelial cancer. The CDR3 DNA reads TGCAGTGCGGGGACCCCCAGGGGAGCTTTCTTT. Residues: CSAGTPRGAFF.